The 5 T cell receptor beta chains given below trace back to one sample, sequenced in a study of beta chain features in type 1 diabetes. The investigators reverse transcribed all of the isolated RNA, so they sequenced expressed TCRB transcripts. The method was immunoSEQ multiplex PCR; TCRdb's version includes in-frame clones alone and lacks a portion of them. The table includes 250,000 to 350,000 clones, around 15% detected once. The sample consisted of central memory CD4+ T cells from blood. These receptors all stem from a man aged 25-45 years in good health.

This chain connects TRBV7-2 to TRBJ2-1; D might be TRBD1 or TRBD2, each matching 6 bases. In germline, CDR1 is SGHTA, CDR2 FQGNSA. The CDR3 has 13 amino acids. Trimming shortened V by 7 bases and J by 6 bases, and 13 bases separated the two germline ends. Here the CDR3 reads CASNQGGFNEQFF. In DNA, the CDR3 is TGTGCCAGCAACCAAGGGGGGTTCAATGAGCAGTTCTTC.

This clone was counted between two and nine times. CDR3 DNA sequence: TGTGCCAGCAGCCCGCGGGGGCGGGGGGGCAATGAGCAGTTCTTC. Translation gives CASSPRGRGGNEQFF. This chain joins TRBV11-2 and TRBJ2-1, with 9 positions matching TRBD2. Germline CDR1 is SGHAT and CDR2 is FQNNGV. Losses at the gene ends were 5 bases for V and 6 bases for J; bases not matched to a gene: 8. CDR3 size: 15 residues.

V is TRBV6-5 and J is TRBJ1-6, with 7 bases aligning to TRBD1. V lost 5 bases and J lost 9; bases outside the gene matches: 10. The CDR3 length is 15 residues. Germline V gives CDR1 MNHEY, CDR2 SVGAGI. CDR3 bases: TGTGCCAGCAGTCCTCGGGACAGCTCATCTTCACCCCTCCACTTT. Amino acids: CASSPRDSSSSPLHF.

At least ten counts were recorded for this clone. The V call is TRBV29-1, the J call TRBJ2-5; a weak D match, TRBD1 (6 bases). Trimming took off 4 bases at V and 5 bases at J, with 14 bases between the two ends. CDR1 is SQVTM, CDR2 ANQGSEA, per germline. There are 13 residues in the CDR3. CDR3 bases: TGCAGCGTTGTACCTCATCAGGGGGAGACCCAGTACTTC. Protein product: CSVVPHQGETQYF.

This clone was seen a handful of times. The chain links TRBV30 to TRBJ1-1; D uncertain. Trimming stripped 1 base from V and 3 bases from J, with 9 bases between. The V gene's germline CDR1 is GTSNPN and CDR2 SVGIG (reference sequence). There are 13 residues in the CDR3. CDR3 protein: CAWSGDWDTEAFF. In DNA, the CDR3 is TGTGCCTGGAGTGGCGACTGGGACACTGAAGCTTTCTTT.